The 13 T cell receptor beta chains reported below all come from one sample, sequenced in a study of T-cell memory formation after mild COVID-19. Each CDR3 protein gets one entry after TCRdb re-called the 5' RACE reads with MiXCR. The sample includes about 200,000 distinct CDR3 sequences, under 20% of them seen just once. Sequenced sample: PBMCs or a T cell subset sorted from them (not recorded which). All receptors come from an adult woman who had mild COVID-19 (a few samples of this study predate the infection). Cell type and time point are not known.

This clonotype was counted only a few times. This chain connects TRBV7-2 to TRBJ2-1; D unresolved. Trimming took off 5 bases at V and 11 bases at J, with 10 bases between the two ends. The CDR3 sequence is 11 residues long. CDR1 SGHTA and CDR2 FQGNSA come from the germline V gene. CDR3 residues: CASSPRLQQFF. The CDR3 DNA follows: TGTGCCAGCAGCCCCCGGCTCCAGCAGTTCTTC.

This clonotype showed up just a few times. The chain employs TRBV5-1 and TRBJ2-7, with D perhaps TRBD2 (5 bases). Germline-derived CDR1 and CDR2 are SGHRS and YFSETQ. Trimming shortened V by 1 base and J by 6 bases, and 11 bases separated the two germline ends. The CDR3 is made up of 13 amino acids. CDR3 sequence (DNA): TGCGCCAGCAGCTTGACCGGCGAGGGCGAGCAGTACTTC. It codes for CASSLTGEGEQYF.

This clonotype was picked up a small number of times. This chain's CDR3 is CASSRLLGGGAGGELFF. DNA for the CDR3: TGTGCCAGCAGCCGCCTTTTGGGCGGGGGGGCCGGCGGGGAGCTGTTTTTT. The chain carries TRBV3-1 and TRBJ2-2; 9 bases fit TRBD2. With 4 bases clipped from V and 7 bases from J, the junction kept 13 bases outside the gene matches. Germline loops: CDR1 LGHDT, CDR2 YNNKEL (reference sequence). The length of the CDR3 is 17 residues.

The chain recombines TRBV4-3 with TRBJ2-7; TRBD2 might be the D (5 bases). Per the germline V gene, CDR1 is LGHNA and CDR2 is YSLEER. The CDR3 totals 13 residues. The V end lost 6 bases, the J end lost 6 bases, and 15 bases lay between the germline ends. The CDR3 sequence: CASSGDPSREQYF. For the CDR3, the DNA is TGCGCCAGCAGTGGTGACCCTAGCCGCGAGCAGTACTTC.

The V gene is TRBV9, the J gene TRBJ2-5, with D unclear. The CDR3 is 13 amino acids. Germline values: CDR1 SGDLS, CDR2 YYNGEE. V shed 2 bases and J shed 5 bases, with 10 bases lying between them. The CDR3 loop reads CASSVGVRETQYF. CDR3 in DNA: TGTGCCAGCAGCGTTGGGGTCCGGGAGACCCAGTACTTC.

The rearrangement joins TRBV7-4 to TRBJ1-5; D gene unclear. With 6 bases removed from V and 3 bases from J, the gap between germline ends came to 24 bases. Germline lookup yields CDR1 SGHVT and CDR2 SQSDAQ. The CDR3 is 18 residues long. The CDR3 DNA reads TGTGCCAGCAGAGTTGTCGGGTCTGGTCCCTACTTCAATCAGCCCCAGCATTTT. Protein: CASRVVGSGPYFNQPQHF. Looking up the rest from reference TRBV7-4 and TRBJ1-5 gives the full variable domain: GAGVSQSPRYKVAKRGRDVALRCDSISGHVTLYWYRQTLGQGSEVLTYSQSDAQRDKSGRPSGRFSAERPERSVSTLKIQRTEQGDSAVYLCASRVVGSGPYFNQPQHFGDGTRLSIL.

There are a few counts of this clonotype. V usage is TRBV5-1 and J usage is TRBJ2-1; D is unclear. V lost 5 bases to trimming and J lost 6 bases, with 15 bases between them. The CDR3 sequence is 14 residues long. From germline, CDR1 is SGHRS and CDR2 YFSETQ. CDR3 DNA: TGCGCCAGCAGTGTTGGGCCCCCGGGCAATGAGCAGTTCTTC. Its translation is CASSVGPPGNEQFF.

The chain employs TRBV15 and TRBJ2-2; TRBD1 matches 9 bases. V lost 2 bases, J lost 5 bases, and 9 bases stayed unmatched. Germline CDR1 and CDR2: LNHNV and YYDKDF (reference sequence). There are 17 residues in the CDR3. The CDR3 region is CATSRPRDREKTGELFF. In DNA form, the CDR3 reads TGTGCCACCAGCAGACCCAGGGACAGGGAGAAGACCGGGGAGCTGTTTTTT.

This clonotype was detected only once. A much more abundant neighbour one base away suggests this may be a read error. The chain couples TRBV6-2 or TRBV6-3 to TRBJ2-7, with TRBD2 identical over 12 bases. The CDR3 length is 14 residues. After removal of 6 bases from V and 3 bases from J, the junction contained 3 bases not matched to a gene. Germline V gene sequence: CDR1 MNHEY, CDR2 SVGEGT. In DNA, the CDR3 is TGTGCCAGCAGCACGACTAGCGGGAGCTACGAGCAGTACTTC. Translation gives CASSTTSGSYEQYF.

This clonotype was seen a handful of times. The rearrangement uses TRBV12-3 or TRBV12-4 and TRBJ2-7; the D gene could be TRBD1 or TRBD2 (5 bases each). V was pared by 3 bases and J by 5 bases, with 11 bases between. This CDR3 has 13 amino acids. The CDR3 region has the DNA TGTGCCAGCAGTTTGAGGGGCCTTGACGAGCAGTACTTC. Translation: CASSLRGLDEQYF.

The sample holds a few counts of this clonotype. The chain recombines TRBV4-1 with TRBJ1-4, with a tentative D call TRBD1 (6 bases). The ends were cut back, 1 base at V and 6 bases at J, with 15 bases in the middle. This CDR3 is 16 amino acids long. Germline V gene data show CDR1 as MGHRA and CDR2 as YSYEKL. CDR3 in amino acids: CASSQAQGRKDEKLFF. The CDR3 nucleotides read TGCGCCAGCAGCCAAGCTCAGGGGAGGAAAGATGAAAAACTGTTTTTT.

This clonotype was counted a few times. The CDR3 region is CASSRDRGKYYEQYF. In DNA, the CDR3 is TGTGCCAGCAGCAGGGACAGGGGGAAATACTACGAGCAGTACTTC. The chain combines TRBV2 with TRBJ2-7, with 11 positions matching TRBD1. The V segment lost 6 bases and the J segment 3 bases; nucleotides outside the gene matches: 7. CDR3 length: 15 amino acids. Looked up from germline, CDR1 is SNHLY and CDR2 is FYNNEI.

This clonotype was counted a few times. The chain recombines TRBV20-1 with TRBJ2-7, with D perhaps TRBD1 or TRBD2 (5 bases each). The CDR3 is made up of 12 amino acids. V lost 8 bases, J lost 2 bases, and 13 bases lay in between. Looked up from germline, CDR1 is DFQATT and CDR2 is SNEGSKA (reference sequence). The CDR3, as DNA: TGCAGTCGCAGGGACCGAACCTACGAGCAGTACTTC. It encodes CSRRDRTYEQYF.